These T cell receptor beta chains were read from a single sample in a study of cytomegalovirus exposure and HLA in healthy donors. Data came from immunoSEQ multiplex PCR; TCRdb stores just in-frame clones and leaves some out. The table lists under 130,000 clones, 70% of them singletons. Material: PBMCs. The receptors were sampled from a man aged 40-50 years in good health and CMV-seropositive. Each CDR3 is given without its conserved first and last residue. Part of the rows lack a size; the others show once, few, many or a class for expanded clones.

J: TRBJ1-1; size: NA; length: 12; V: TRBV5-1; CDR3: ASSPTGVNTEAF
J: TRBJ2-1; size: NA; length: 14; V: TRBV5-1; CDR3: ASSIPTSGIYNEQF
J: TRBJ2-5; size: NA; length: 11; V: TRBV5-6; CDR3: ASSGGYQETQY
J: TRBJ2-3; size: NA; length: 13; V: TRBV6-4; CDR3: ASSVLAGSTDTQY
J: TRBJ2-7; size: NA; length: 12; V: TRBV11-2; CDR3: ASSYRLAQNEQY
J: TRBJ2-5; size: NA; length: 12; V: TRBV7-9; CDR3: ASSPDRVQETQY
J: TRBJ2-3; size: few; length: 11; V: TRBV7-3; CDR3: ASSLLGTDTQY
J: TRBJ2-7; size: few; length: 14; V: TRBV6-5; CDR3: ASSSQSARAEGEQY
J: TRBJ1-2; size: NA; length: 9; V: TRBV19; CDR3: ASKQGDGYT
J: TRBJ2-5; size: NA; length: 12; V: TRBV5-1; CDR3: ASSTGQGGETQY
J: TRBJ2-1; size: NA; length: 14; V: TRBV10-3; CDR3: AISASVAGEYNEQF
J: TRBJ2-7; size: few; length: 13; V: TRBV11-2; CDR3: ASRGIAGGPWEQY
J: TRBJ1-4; size: NA; length: 15; V: TRBV6-7; CDR3: ASSYSPDRELNEKLF
J: TRBJ2-3; size: NA; length: 11; V: TRBV9; CDR3: ASSAGSTDTQY
J: TRBJ1-5; size: NA; length: 13; V: TRBV6-1; CDR3: ASSASGTGNQPQH
J: TRBJ1-1; size: NA; length: 12; V: TRBV7-9; CDR3: ASSWTGEYPEAF
J: TRBJ1-4; size: few; length: 11; V: TRBV27; CDR3: ASRQVSNEKLF
J: TRBJ2-1; size: NA; length: 9; V: TRBV27; CDR3: ASIDSGAQF
J: TRBJ1-2; size: NA; length: 12; V: TRBV7-3; CDR3: ASSPTGENYGYT
J: NA; size: NA; length: 10; V: TRBV29-1; CDR3: SVRAGDIEQY
J: TRBJ2-3; size: NA; length: 14; V: TRBV4-1; CDR3: ASSQGTSGRTDTQY
J: TRBJ2-3; size: NA; length: 13; V: TRBV6-1; CDR3: ASSEAGSGGDTQY
J: TRBJ1-2; size: NA; length: 11; V: TRBV30; CDR3: AWSVYSGDGYT
J: TRBJ1-4; size: few; length: 13; V: TRBV5-1; CDR3: ASSLRGLTGEKLF
J: TRBJ1-5; size: once; length: 12; V: TRBV11-2; CDR3: ASSLIGAGQPQH
J: TRBJ2-7; size: NA; length: 11; V: TRBV15; CDR3: ATSTRGGYEQY
J: TRBJ1-3; size: NA; length: 11; V: TRBV5-4; CDR3: ASSLDFVDTIY
J: TRBJ2-1; size: NA; length: 14; V: TRBV7-3; CDR3: ASSSEPGLSYNEQF
J: TRBJ2-1; size: NA; length: 13; V: TRBV6-5; CDR3: ASRGTSGRINEQF
J: TRBJ1-1; size: NA; length: 11; V: TRBV30; CDR3: AWSPTVNTEAF
J: TRBJ2-7; size: NA; length: 10; V: TRBV28; CDR3: ATLDSSYEQY
J: TRBJ2-7; size: NA; length: 10; V: TRBV7-9; CDR3: ASSEAPHEQY
J: TRBJ2-3; size: NA; length: 10; V: TRBV7-6; CDR3: ASSLARDTQY
J: TRBJ2-1; size: NA; length: 13; V: TRBV7-3; CDR3: ASSGSASNHNEQF
J: TRBJ1-5; size: NA; length: 17; V: TRBV6-1; CDR3: ASSGDGTGRKYSNQPQH
J: TRBJ1-5; size: once; length: 13; V: TRBV23-1; CDR3: ASSQSAKTEGPQH
J: TRBJ2-7; size: NA; length: 12; V: TRBV7-2; CDR3: ASSLGLSSYEQY
J: TRBJ1-2; size: NA; length: 13; V: TRBV5-4; CDR3: ASSPQQGEGYGYT
J: TRBJ2-1; size: NA; length: 15; V: TRBV29-1; CDR3: SVEDRDRREVYNEQF
J: TRBJ1-2; size: NA; length: 12; V: TRBV6-5; CDR3: ASSPGTGASGYT
J: TRBJ2-7; size: NA; length: 12; V: TRBV7-9; CDR3: ASSYDRVSYEQY
J: TRBJ2-2; size: NA; length: 10; V: TRBV30; CDR3: AWNRAAGELF
J: TRBJ2-1; size: few; length: 11; V: TRBV7-2; CDR3: ASSFDRANEQF
J: TRBJ1-1; size: few; length: 15; V: TRBV4-1; CDR3: ASSQDFNSGRNTEAF
J: TRBJ2-3; size: NA; length: 16; V: TRBV7-9; CDR3: ASSPPGLAGGPADTQY
J: TRBJ1-6; size: NA; length: 13; V: TRBV5-6; CDR3: ASSLRRQTNSPLH
J: TRBJ1-2; size: once; length: 13; V: TRBV4-2; CDR3: ASSQTTGGNYGYT
J: TRBJ1-5; size: few; length: 11; V: TRBV30; CDR3: AWSVNRDQPQH
J: TRBJ1-5; size: NA; length: 15; V: TRBV7-3; CDR3: ASSLKGRGGARQPQH
J: TRBJ2-7; size: NA; length: 11; V: TRBV29-1; CDR3: SVVAGTSYEQY
J: TRBJ2-7; size: few; length: 12; V: TRBV6-5; CDR3: ASNRLGQGDEQY
J: TRBJ2-3; size: NA; length: 17; V: TRBV7-2; CDR3: ASSLWASVAGGSTDTQY
J: TRBJ1-4; size: NA; length: 13; V: TRBV7-9; CDR3: ASSFDRFANEKLF
J: TRBJ2-1; size: NA; length: 15; V: TRBV5-6; CDR3: ASSLSPLGGDYNEQF
J: TRBJ2-2; size: once; length: 15; V: TRBV5-6; CDR3: ASSLAELAENTGELF
J: TRBJ1-1; size: NA; length: 12; V: TRBV7-8; CDR3: ASSLRTVNTEAF
J: TRBJ1-2; size: few; length: 12; V: TRBV2; CDR3: ASSEQGGDYGYT
J: TRBJ1-2; size: NA; length: 10; V: TRBV28; CDR3: ASGRPGVGYT
J: TRBJ2-2; size: NA; length: 15; V: TRBV6-4; CDR3: ASSDSPPLKNTGELF
J: TRBJ1-1; size: NA; length: 10; V: TRBV30; CDR3: AWRGRRTEAF